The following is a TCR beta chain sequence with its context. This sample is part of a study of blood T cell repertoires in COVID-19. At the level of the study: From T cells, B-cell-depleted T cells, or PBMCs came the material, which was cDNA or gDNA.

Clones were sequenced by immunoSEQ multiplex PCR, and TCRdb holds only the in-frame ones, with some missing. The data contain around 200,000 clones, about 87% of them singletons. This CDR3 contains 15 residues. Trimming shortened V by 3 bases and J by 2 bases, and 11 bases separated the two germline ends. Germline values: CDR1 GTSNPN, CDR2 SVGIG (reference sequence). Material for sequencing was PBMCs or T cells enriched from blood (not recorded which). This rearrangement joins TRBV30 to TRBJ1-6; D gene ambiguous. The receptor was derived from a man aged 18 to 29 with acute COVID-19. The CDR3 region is CAWSAARTYNSPLHF. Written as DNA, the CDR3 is TGTGCCTGGAGCGCTGCGAGGACCTATAATTCACCCCTCCACTTT.